The 23 T cell receptor beta chains reported below all come from one sample, sequenced in a study of blood T cell repertoires in COVID-19. Assay used: immunoSEQ multiplex PCR; TCRdb lists only in-frame clones, some missing. The sample carries approximately 100,000 clones, about 85% recorded once. Specimen: peripheral blood. The receptor set was obtained from a woman between 70 and 85 years old with active or convalescent COVID-19.

The V call is TRBV7-2, the J call TRBJ2-1; 12 bases map to TRBD1. Germline CDR1 is SGHTA and CDR2 is FQGNSA. With 4 bases clipped from V and 3 bases from J, the junction kept 10 bases outside the gene matches. The CDR3 has 18 amino acids. Written as DNA, the CDR3 is TGTGCCAGCAGCTCCACCCGGGACAGGGGGCCTAACTACAATGAGCAGTTCTTC. This codes for CASSSTRDRGPNYNEQFF. Complete variable domain (other parts from reference TRBV7-2 and TRBJ2-1): GAGVSQSPSNKVTEKGKDVELRCDPISGHTALYWYRQSLGQGLEFLIYFQGNSAPDKSGLPSDRFSAERTGGSVSTLTIQRTQQEDSAVYLCASSSTRDRGPNYNEQFFGPGTRLTVL.

The V and J genes are TRBV5-1 and TRBJ1-2; tentative D call: TRBD1 (5 bases). Germline loops: CDR1 SGHRS, CDR2 YFSETQ. The length of the CDR3 is 15 residues. V lost 4 bases and J 7 bases, leaving 20 bases between the germline ends. For the CDR3, the DNA is TGCGCCAGCAGCCCCGGGCCACTCGCCGGGGGTGGCTACACCTTC. This codes for CASSPGPLAGGGYTF.

The chain uses TRBV7-2 and TRBJ2-3, with D possibly matching TRBD2 (6 bases). The CDR3 length is 15 residues. V lost 1 base and J 2 bases, leaving 10 bases between the germline ends. CDR1 and CDR2 (germline): SGHTA, FQGNSA. Here the CDR3 DNA reads TGTGCCAGCAGCTTAGTCGGGGGTCCCACAGATACGCAGTATTTT. Protein: CASSLVGGPTDTQYF. Full variable domain (outside the CDR3, taken from reference TRBV7-2 and TRBJ2-3): GAGVSQSPSNKVTEKGKDVELRCDPISGHTALYWYRQSLGQGLEFLIYFQGNSAPDKSGLPSDRFSAERTGGSVSTLTIQRTQQEDSAVYLCASSLVGGPTDTQYFGPGTRLTVL.

The rearrangement joins TRBV11-3 to TRBJ1-6, with D unresolved. From germline, CDR1 is SGHNT and CDR2 YENEEA. Trimming cost V 4 bases and J 13 bases, with 14 bases left between them. The CDR3 runs to 13 residues. CDR3 sequence: CASSSFPSLPLHF. CDR3 DNA sequence: TGTGCCAGCAGCTCCTTCCCCTCTCTCCCCCTCCACTTT.

The CDR3 DNA is TGCAGCGTCCAGGACAGGGCAGGGCAGCCCCAGCATTTT. Encoded protein: CSVQDRAGQPQHF. The chain links TRBV29-1 to TRBJ1-5, with TRBD1 matching over 8 bases. Germline values: CDR1 SQVTM, CDR2 ANQGSEA. Trimming removed 6 bases from V and 7 bases from J; junction bases left unmatched: 8. The CDR3 has 13 residues.

V is TRBV11-3 and J is TRBJ2-5, with D possibly being TRBD2 (5 bases). The germline V gene encodes CDR1 SGHNT and CDR2 YENEEA. Trimming shortened V by 3 bases and J by 5 bases, and 13 bases separated the two germline ends. The CDR3 is 14 amino acids. The DNA of the CDR3 is TGTGCCAGCAGCTTTACGGGAACGGAGGAGACCCAGTACTTC. This encodes CASSFTGTEETQYF.

The chain has TRBV24-1 and TRBJ2-7, with 9 bases identical to TRBD1. V shed 2 bases, J shed 10 bases, and the junction held 5 bases outside the gene matches. The V gene's germline CDR1 is KGHDR and CDR2 SFDVKD. The length of the CDR3 is 13 residues. The CDR3 loop is CATSDSKGQGQYF. The CDR3 coding sequence is TGTGCCACCAGTGATTCCAAGGGACAGGGCCAGTACTTC.

The genes are TRBV5-4 and TRBJ2-3; TRBD2 matches at 10 bases. This CDR3 has 15 amino acids. Looked up from germline, CDR1 is SGHNT and CDR2 is YYREEE (reference sequence). The trim removed 0 bases at V and 6 bases at J, leaving 4 bases unmatched. The DNA for the CDR3 is TGTGCCAGCAGCTTGGCGGCTAGCGGGGGCGATACGCAGTATTTT. This codes for CASSLAASGGDTQYF.

The gene calls are TRBV15 and TRBJ2-1, with D possibly being TRBD2 (6 bases). This CDR3 is built from 16 residues. The germline V gene encodes CDR1 LNHNV and CDR2 YYDKDF (reference sequence). Deletions cut 0 bases from V and 0 bases from J, with 9 bases between. The CDR3 DNA is TGTGCCACCAGCAGAGATTTACTAGCCTCCTACAATGAGCAGTTCTTC. Residues: CATSRDLLASYNEQFF.

The chain is built from TRBV28 and TRBJ2-7, with D unclear. This CDR3 region has 11 residues. Germline V gives CDR1 MDHEN, CDR2 SYDVKM. The V end was cut by 8 bases, the J end by 4 bases, with 9 bases between. CDR3 coding DNA: TGTGCCAGCGGCTGGAGTTACGAGCAGTACTTC. This codes for CASGWSYEQYF.

This clone has a handful of counts. This sequence joins TRBV19 and TRBJ1-1; 8 positions agree with TRBD1. The CDR3 runs 15 residues. CDR1 and CDR2 from the germline V gene are LNHDA and SQIVND (reference sequence). The junction had 10 bases not matched to a gene; V was cut back by 5 bases and J by 5 bases. As DNA, the CDR3 is TGTGCCAGTAGTCAGGTGGACAGGGTAAAAACTGAAGCTTTCTTT. Residues: CASSQVDRVKTEAFF. The variable domain in full, with the rest retrieved from reference TRBV19 and TRBJ1-1, is DGGITQSPKYLFRKEGQNVTLSCEQNLNHDAMYWYRQDPGQGLRLIYYSQIVNDFQKGDIAEGYSVSREKKESFPLTVTSAQKNPTAFYLCASSQVDRVKTEAFFGQGTRLTVV.

This chain connects TRBV3-1 (or the pseudogene TRBV3-2) to TRBJ1-1; 7 bases agree with TRBD1. Germline assignment: CDR1 LGHDT and CDR2 YNNKEL (reference sequence). The CDR3 spans 15 residues. V gave up 4 bases and J gave up 6 bases; unmatched junction bases: 11. This CDR3 is CASSPTGRQGPEAFF. CDR3 coding DNA: TGTGCCAGCAGCCCTACAGGGAGACAGGGCCCTGAAGCTTTCTTT.

V usage is TRBV2 and J usage is TRBJ1-3; 7 nucleotides align to TRBD1. With 3 bases clipped from V and 0 bases from J, the junction kept 8 bases outside the gene matches. Germline CDR1 and CDR2: SNHLY and FYNNEI. This CDR3 comprises 17 residues. The CDR3 coding sequence is TGTGCCAGCAGTGATGGGGGACAGTTACACTCTGGAAACACCATATATTTT. Translating gives CASSDGGQLHSGNTIYF.

This chain joins TRBV5-1 and TRBJ2-7; 13 bases match TRBD2. The CDR3 extends over 16 amino acids. V trimming: 4 bases; J trimming: 5 bases; junction bases outside the gene matches: 9. From germline, CDR1 is SGHRS and CDR2 YFSETQ. The CDR3 loop reads CASSPDGLAGADEQYF. The CDR3 DNA follows: TGCGCCAGCAGCCCGGATGGACTAGCGGGAGCGGACGAGCAGTACTTC.

This clone was detected once. This CDR3 reads CAWSIGQSGNTIYF. CDR3 DNA: TGTGCCTGGAGTATTGGGCAGTCAGGAAACACCATATATTTT. V is TRBV30 and J is TRBJ1-3; D is undetermined. Trimming shortened V by 2 bases and J by 4 bases, and 12 bases separated the two germline ends. Per germline, CDR1 GTSNPN and CDR2 SVGIG (reference sequence). This CDR3 region has 14 residues.

The chain is built from TRBV2 and TRBJ1-4; 9 bases map to TRBD1. This CDR3 contains 14 residues. J lost 7 bases, V lost 6 bases, and 6 bases had no gene match. Germline lookup yields CDR1 SNHLY and CDR2 FYNNEI. CDR3 loop: CASRGGQGTEKLFF. The CDR3 bases are TGTGCCAGCAGGGGGGGACAGGGAACTGAAAAACTGTTTTTT.

The genes are TRBV4-2 and TRBJ1-6; 9 bases line up with TRBD1. The CDR3 is made up of 16 amino acids. Germline CDR1 and CDR2: LGHNA and YNFKEQ. Trimming removed 4 bases from V and 5 bases from J; junction bases left unmatched: 6. The CDR3 DNA follows: TGTGCCAGCAGCCCACGGACAGGGGTTGATAATTCACCCCTCCACTTT. Amino acid sequence: CASSPRTGVDNSPLHF.

This clone appeared a few times. The CDR3 DNA reads as TGTGCCAGCAGAACCCAGGGTTCTGATACGCAGTATTTT. Translation: CASRTQGSDTQYF. The chain uses TRBV28 and TRBJ2-3; a possible D gene is TRBD1 (5 bases). There are 13 residues in the CDR3. Trimming cost V 6 bases and J 6 bases, with 13 bases left between them. Germline V gene lookup returns CDR1 MDHEN and CDR2 SYDVKM.

The rearrangement links TRBV6-5 to TRBJ2-1; the D gene is possibly TRBD2 (6 bases). The V end lost 3 bases, the J end lost 5 bases, and 17 bases lay between the germline ends. Per the germline V gene, CDR1 is MNHEY and CDR2 is SVGAGI. CDR3 length equals 16 residues. The CDR3 coding sequence is TGTGCCAGCAGTTATGGGACTCTTAACCAGGACAATGAGCAGTTCTTC. Translating it yields CASSYGTLNQDNEQFF.

This clone was picked up one time. The V gene is TRBV14, the J gene TRBJ2-1, with 8 bases aligning to TRBD2. This CDR3 is 15 amino acids long. Germline CDR1 reads SGHDN; CDR2 reads FVKESK. Trimming removed 6 bases from V and 1 base from J; junction bases left unmatched: 5. The CDR3 loop is CASSQTSGSYNEQFF. CDR3 nucleotide sequence: TGTGCCAGCAGTCAAACTAGCGGTTCCTACAATGAGCAGTTCTTC.

This chain joins TRBV27 and TRBJ2-2; possibly TRBD2 for D (6 bases). There are 13 residues in the CDR3. From germline, CDR1 is MNHEY and CDR2 SMNVEV (reference sequence). V shed 7 bases and J shed 2 bases, with 8 bases lying between them. CDR3 sequence reads: CASKGGNTGELFF. In DNA form, the CDR3 reads TGTGCCAGCAAGGGAGGAAACACCGGGGAGCTGTTTTTT.

This chain connects TRBV7-2 to TRBJ2-5; 8 nucleotides agree with TRBD2. Per germline, CDR1 SGHTA and CDR2 FQGNSA. The length of the CDR3 is 15 residues. V was clipped by 4 bases and J by 3 bases; unmatched bases: 7. CDR3 sequence: CASSSGGLKEETQYF. The CDR3 DNA reads as TGTGCCAGCAGCTCGGGGGGGCTCAAGGAAGAGACCCAGTACTTC.

The CDR3 here is CATRGKTWTVKYQPQHF. CDR3 DNA sequence: TGTGCCACCAGGGGAAAAACGTGGACAGTTAAATATCAGCCCCAGCATTTT. The chain combines TRBV24-1 with TRBJ1-5, with a weak D call TRBD1 (6 bases). V was shortened by 7 bases and J by 5 bases, with 23 bases between the two germline ends. Germline V gives CDR1 KGHDR, CDR2 SFDVKD. This CDR3 has 17 residues.